Listed here are 18 T cell receptor beta chains from one sample, sequenced in a study of neurological immune-mediated disorders. TCRdb re-analysed the 5' RACE reads in MiXCR, keeping a single row per CDR3 protein. The sample records 60,000 to 85,000 distinct CDR3 sequences, about 5% being singletons. The source material was PBMCs. These receptors were taken from a woman between 65 and 79 years old with multiple sclerosis.

This clonotype was observed at least ten times. The CDR3 sequence is CASRRQDGKNIQYF. DNA for the CDR3: TGTGCCAGTCGGCGACAGGATGGCAAAAACATTCAGTACTTC. This chain uses TRBV7-9 with TRBJ2-4; a weak D match, TRBD1 (6 bases). There are 14 residues in the CDR3. Germline V gives CDR1 SEHNR, CDR2 FQNEAQ (reference sequence). Trimming removed 9 bases at V and 3 bases at J, with 15 bases between.

The table lists this clonotype with many counts. The chain couples TRBV12-3 or TRBV12-4 to TRBJ2-1, with 10 nucleotides matching TRBD2. Trimming took 6 bases from V and 4 from J; bases not matched to a gene: 6. The CDR3 is 15 amino acids. CDR3 coding DNA: TGTGCCAGCAGCCCCGGGACTAGCGATTACAATGAGCAGTTCTTC. This gives the protein CASSPGTSDYNEQFF.

This clonotype has at least ten counts. The V and J genes are TRBV7-2 and TRBJ2-3, with 11 bases lining up with TRBD2. Trimming at V came to 4 bases and at J to 4 bases, leaving 16 bases not matched to a gene. The germline V gene has CDR1 SGHTA and CDR2 FQGNSA. The CDR3 sequence is 19 residues long. CDR3 sequence (DNA): TGTGCCAGCAGCTCTCAGGGACTAGCGGCAATGTTTGGCCCAGATACGCAGTATTTT. Translating gives CASSSQGLAAMFGPDTQYF.

This clonotype occurred many times. The rearrangement uses TRBV6-5 and TRBJ2-1; 8 bases are shared with TRBD2. The germline V gene encodes CDR1 MNHEY and CDR2 SVGAGI. This CDR3 is built from 16 residues. The V gene end was trimmed by 5 bases and the J gene end by 8 bases; junction bases not matched to a gene: 14. The CDR3 loop reads CASSPEPGRAVYEQFF. CDR3 in DNA: TGTGCCAGCAGTCCGGAACCCGGGAGGGCCGTGTATGAGCAGTTCTTC.

This clonotype occurred many times. V usage is TRBV21-1 and J usage is TRBJ2-1; TRBD2, the table's D call, was not compared with the DNA. TRBV21-1 corresponds to a pseudogene. This CDR3 contains 14 residues. The CDR3 DNA reads TGTGCCAGCACGTTAGCGGGAGCAGTATTTGAGCAGTTCTTC. Encoded protein: CASTLAGAVFEQFF.

The gene calls are TRBV7-8 and TRBJ1-2; weak D call: TRBD1 (5 bases). The V end was cut by 5 bases, the J end by 4 bases, with 14 bases between. CDR1 is SGHVS, CDR2 FQNEAQ, per germline. The CDR3 has 14 amino acids. The CDR3 sequence is CASSVSGTSYGYTF. The CDR3 DNA follows: TGTGCCAGCAGCGTATCCGGGACCTCCTATGGCTACACCTTC.

This clonotype was counted at least ten times. The V and J genes are TRBV12-3 or TRBV12-4 and TRBJ2-4; 10 positions match TRBD1. V dropped 5 bases and J dropped 8; count of bases not matched to a gene: 6. The CDR3 is made up of 14 amino acids. CDR3 residues: CASSPRTGGDIQYF. DNA for the CDR3: TGTGCCAGCAGTCCCCGGACAGGGGGGGACATTCAGTACTTC.

This clonotype came up many times. J is TRBJ2-5 and V is TRBV12-3 or TRBV12-4, with TRBD1 identical over 7 bases. The V segment lost 6 bases and the J segment 6 bases; nucleotides outside the gene matches: 7. This CDR3 region has 13 residues. The CDR3 sequence is CASSQGQMKTQYF. The CDR3 nucleotides are TGTGCCAGCAGCCAGGGACAGATGAAGACCCAGTACTTC.

This clonotype was observed many times. For the CDR3, the DNA is TGCAGTGCCCCCCTTGAGGGAGGAGGGAACATTCAGTACTTC. Translation: CSAPLEGGGNIQYF. This chain uses TRBV20-1 with TRBJ2-4; D possibly corresponds to TRBD2 (6 bases). Trimming cost V 6 bases and J 7 bases, with 19 bases left between them. The CDR3 spans 14 residues. CDR1 and CDR2 from the germline V gene are DFQATT and SNEGSKA (reference sequence).

This clonotype was found many times. The rearrangement links TRBV20-1 to TRBJ1-5, with D uncertain. The V gene lost 1 base and the J gene lost 11 bases, with 12 bases spanning the gap. This CDR3 is 12 amino acids long. Germline assignment: CDR1 DFQATT and CDR2 SNEGSKA (reference sequence). The CDR3 spells CSARVDWEAQHF. CDR3 coding DNA: TGCAGTGCTAGAGTAGATTGGGAGGCCCAGCATTTT.

This clonotype appeared many times. The chain is built from TRBV5-1 and TRBJ2-1; 10 nucleotides line up with TRBD2. Germline CDR1 reads SGHRS; CDR2 reads YFSETQ. Trimming at V came to 4 bases and at J to 0 bases, leaving 4 bases not matched to a gene. The CDR3 is made up of 16 amino acids. The CDR3 loop is CASSVSSGSSYNEQFF. In nucleotides, the CDR3 is TGCGCCAGCAGCGTTTCTAGCGGGAGCTCCTACAATGAGCAGTTCTTC.

This clonotype was counted many times. The chain recombines TRBV27 with TRBJ2-1; 10 bases line up with TRBD2. There are 16 residues in the CDR3. V lost 4 bases, J lost 5 bases, and 8 bases stayed unmatched. The germline gives CDR1 MNHEY, CDR2 SMNVEV (reference sequence). This chain's CDR3 is CASSWTGTSVNNEQFF. DNA of the CDR3: TGTGCCAGCAGTTGGACCGGGACTAGCGTAAACAATGAGCAGTTCTTC.

This clonotype was seen ten or more times. The chain joins TRBV25-1 to TRBJ2-2; D perhaps matches TRBD1 (6 bases). The CDR3 runs to 15 residues. Trimming left V 6 bases short and J 0 bases short, with 11 bases between. Germline V gives CDR1 MGHDK, CDR2 SYGVNS. The CDR3: CASSLAGANTGELFF. The CDR3 bases are TGTGCCAGCAGCCTAGCAGGGGCGAACACCGGGGAGCTGTTTTTT.

This clonotype was observed many times. The V and J genes are TRBV7-9 and TRBJ1-2; 8 nucleotides agree with TRBD1. The CDR3 has 12 residues. J lost 7 bases, V lost 5 bases, and 3 bases had no gene match. Germline V CDR1 and CDR2: SEHNR, FQNEAQ (reference sequence). CDR3 region: CASSTGGGGYTF. CDR3 coding DNA: TGTGCCAGCAGCACAGGGGGGGGTGGCTACACCTTC.

V usage is TRBV10-3 and J usage is TRBJ2-5; D may be TRBD2 (5 bases). Germline CDR1 reads ENHRY; CDR2 reads SYGVKD. The V end lost 9 bases, the J end lost 0 bases, and 5 bases lay between the germline ends. The CDR3 totals 11 residues. The CDR3 reads CAIADQETQYF. The CDR3 DNA is TGTGCCATAGCGGACCAAGAGACCCAGTACTTC.

The chain uses TRBV7-8 and TRBJ2-3, with 12 bases matching TRBD2. In germline, CDR1 is SGHVS, CDR2 FQNEAQ. The CDR3 totals 14 residues. With V trimmed by 5 bases and J by 6 bases, 3 bases remained unmatched. Here the CDR3 DNA reads TGTGCCAGCAGCGGACTAGCGGGAAAGGATACGCAGTATTTT. Its translation is CASSGLAGKDTQYF.

This clonotype appeared many times. The CDR3 loop reads CASSGDSTYEQYF. The DNA for the CDR3 is TGCGCCAGCAGTGGGGACAGCACCTACGAGCAGTACTTC. The genes are TRBV10-2 and TRBJ2-7; 7 bases fit TRBD1. V was clipped by 4 bases and J by 2 bases; unmatched bases: 2. The germline V gene encodes CDR1 WSHSY and CDR2 SAAADI. The CDR3 contains 13 residues.

The rearrangement uses TRBV12-3 or TRBV12-4 and TRBJ2-3, with D unresolved. CDR3 length: 15 residues. V gave up 2 bases and J gave up 6 bases, with 15 bases separating them. The CDR3: CASSLKFGQGDTQYF. The CDR3 DNA reads as TGTGCCAGCAGTTTAAAATTTGGCCAAGGGGATACGCAGTATTTT.